Shown below are 14 T cell receptor beta chains from a single sample sequenced in a study of blood T cell repertoires in COVID-19. TCRdb's copy holds only in-frame clones and misses some; the assay was immunoSEQ multiplex PCR. The data contain under 100,000 clones, around 86% of them singletons. Material for sequencing was peripheral blood. The origin of the receptors is a man between 40 and 49 years old with acute or convalescent COVID-19.

This chain joins TRBV6-6 and TRBJ1-5; the match to TRBD1 covers 10 bases. The CDR3 sequence is 14 residues long. The germline V gene has CDR1 MNHNY and CDR2 SVGAGI (reference sequence). Germline trimming cut 6 bases from V and 4 bases from J; bases unmatched to any gene: 3. CDR3: CASREDRGNQPQHF. CDR3 in DNA: TGTGCCAGCAGGGAGGACAGGGGGAATCAGCCCCAGCATTTT.

The V and J genes are TRBV9 and TRBJ1-4, with D perhaps matching TRBD1 (6 bases). This CDR3 comprises 15 residues. V was cut by 7 bases and J by 6 bases, with 19 bases left in between. Germline lookup yields CDR1 SGDLS and CDR2 YYNGEE. CDR3 loop: CASALQGRYDEKLFF. CDR3 nucleotides: TGTGCCAGCGCCCTCCAGGGGCGATATGATGAAAAACTGTTTTTT.

This sequence joins TRBV19 and TRBJ2-4; tentatively, D is TRBD2 (6 bases). V was trimmed by 0 bases and J by 15 bases, leaving 15 bases between them. The CDR3 contains 13 residues. Looked up from germline, CDR1 is LNHDA and CDR2 is SQIVND (reference sequence). The CDR3 DNA is TGTGCCAGTAGTATAGACAGGTGGACTACCGTGTACTTC. Amino acids: CASSIDRWTTVYF.

The chain employs TRBV9 and TRBJ2-5; TRBD1 matches at 8 bases. The CDR3 runs 18 residues. The germline V gene has CDR1 SGDLS and CDR2 YYNGEE. The junction had 16 bases not matched to a gene; V was cut back by 1 base and J by 5 bases. In nucleotides, the CDR3 is TGTGCCAGCAGCGTAAACCCGACAGGGGCAATCGGCTCGGAGACCCAGTACTTC. As protein: CASSVNPTGAIGSETQYF. Filled out from reference TRBV9 and TRBJ2-5, the complete variable domain reads DSGVTQTPKHLITATGQRVTLRCSPRSGDLSVYWYQQSLDQGLQFLIQYYNGEERAKGNILERFSAQQFPDLHSELNLSSLELGDSALYFCASSVNPTGAIGSETQYFGPGTRLLVL.

This clone was seen just once. The chain couples TRBV4-3 to TRBJ1-6, with 7 bases aligning to TRBD1. The germline V gene has CDR1 LGHNA and CDR2 YSLEER. J gave up 5 bases and V 3 bases, and 4 bases lay outside the gene matches. The CDR3 covers 15 residues. CDR3 nucleotide sequence: TGCGCCAGCAGCCATCACGGGACAGATAATTCACCCCTCCACTTT. Protein sequence: CASSHHGTDNSPLHF.

The chain employs TRBV5-4 and TRBJ1-1; TRBD1 might be the D (5 bases). Germline CDR1 and CDR2: SGHNT and YYREEE (reference sequence). The CDR3 is 14 amino acids. Trimming took 6 bases from V and 0 from J, leaving 12 bases between them. The CDR3 loop is CASNKGDLNTEAFF. Written as DNA, the CDR3 is TGTGCCAGCAATAAAGGGGACTTGAACACTGAAGCTTTCTTT.

This clone was counted once. The sample contains more than one DNA sequence encoding this CDR3. The chain links TRBV9 to TRBJ2-5, with D perhaps matching TRBD1 (6 bases). The ends were cut back, 0 bases at V and 1 base at J, with 7 bases in the middle. Germline V gene lookup returns CDR1 SGDLS and CDR2 YYNGEE. The CDR3 covers 14 residues. The CDR3 sequence is CASSVGTAQETQYF. The CDR3 DNA follows: TGTGCCAGCAGCGTAGGGACAGCCCAAGAGACCCAGTACTTC. The whole variable domain, remainder taken from reference TRBV9 and TRBJ2-5, is DSGVTQTPKHLITATGQRVTLRCSPRSGDLSVYWYQQSLDQGLQFLIQYYNGEERAKGNILERFSAQQFPDLHSELNLSSLELGDSALYFCASSVGTAQETQYFGPGTRLLVL.

Concerning this clone: Other DNA sequences in the sample encode the same CDR3. The chain employs TRBV7-8 and TRBJ2-7; 7 nucleotides align to TRBD1. This CDR3 spans 14 amino acids. Per germline, CDR1 SGHVS and CDR2 FQNEAQ. Trimming took 4 bases from V and 2 from J; bases not matched to a gene: 5. The CDR3 loop is CASSSRTGPYEQYF. Here the CDR3 DNA reads TGTGCCAGCAGCTCCAGGACAGGCCCCTACGAGCAGTACTTC.

V is TRBV5-1 and J is TRBJ2-2; 7 positions match TRBD2. The CDR3 is 17 residues long. V lost 4 bases to trimming and J lost 2 bases; unmatched junction nucleotides: 11. Germline V gene sequence: CDR1 SGHRS, CDR2 YFSETQ. The chain's CDR3 is CASSPMGGSGNTGELFF. In nucleotides, the CDR3 is TGCGCCAGCAGCCCTATGGGGGGGAGCGGAAACACCGGGGAGCTGTTTTTT.

V is TRBV5-1 and J is TRBJ2-3; a weak D match, TRBD2 (7 bases). With 0 bases removed from V and 2 bases from J, the gap between germline ends came to 13 bases. From germline, CDR1 is SGHRS and CDR2 YFSETQ. The CDR3 has 16 residues. CDR3 protein: CASSLGGGGATDTQYF. The CDR3 nucleotides read TGCGCCAGCAGCTTGGGAGGAGGGGGGGCCACAGATACGCAGTATTTT.

The V and J genes are TRBV10-1 and TRBJ2-5; 7 nucleotides line up with TRBD2. The CDR3 covers 15 residues. The trim removed 1 base at V and 1 base at J, leaving 3 bases unmatched. CDR1 is WNHNN, CDR2 SYGVQD, per germline (reference sequence). The CDR3 DNA reads TGCGCCAGCAGTGAGTTGATAGCGGGCCAAGAGACCCAGTACTTC. Its translation is CASSELIAGQETQYF.

The V call is TRBV5-6, the J call TRBJ2-5; D remains unclear. Trimming took 1 base from V and 1 from J, leaving 8 bases between them. Germline CDR1 and CDR2: SGHDT and YYEEEE. This CDR3 is built from 14 residues. As DNA, the CDR3 is TGTGCCAGCAGCTTGTACGCCAGCCAAGAGACCCAGTACTTC. Residues: CASSLYASQETQYF.

The chain combines TRBV19 with TRBJ1-3, with 8 bases identical to TRBD1. This CDR3 contains 15 residues. Germline V CDR1 and CDR2: LNHDA, SQIVND (reference sequence). The V gene end was trimmed by 5 bases and the J gene end by 0 bases; junction bases not matched to a gene: 3. Written as DNA, the CDR3 is TGTGCCAGTAGTGGACAGGGTGACTCTGGAAACACCATATATTTT. This encodes CASSGQGDSGNTIYF.

The chain has TRBV25-1 and TRBJ2-7, with 9 positions matching TRBD1. Germline V gene lookup returns CDR1 MGHDK and CDR2 SYGVNS. V trimming: 1 base; J trimming: 1 base; junction bases outside the gene matches: 2. The CDR3 covers 15 residues. The CDR3, as DNA: TGTGCCAGCAGTGAATGGGGACAGGGATCCTACGAGCAGTACTTC. This encodes CASSEWGQGSYEQYF.